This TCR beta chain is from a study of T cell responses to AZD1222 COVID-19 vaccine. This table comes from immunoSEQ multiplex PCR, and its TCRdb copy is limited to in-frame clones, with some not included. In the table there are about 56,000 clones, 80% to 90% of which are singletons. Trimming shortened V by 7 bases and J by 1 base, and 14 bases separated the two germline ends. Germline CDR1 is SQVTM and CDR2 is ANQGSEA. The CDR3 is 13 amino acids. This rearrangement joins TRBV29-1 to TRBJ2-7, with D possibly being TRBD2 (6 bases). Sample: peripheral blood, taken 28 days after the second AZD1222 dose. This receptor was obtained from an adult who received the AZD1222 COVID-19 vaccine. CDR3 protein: CSARAGLSYEQYF. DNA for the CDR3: TGCAGCGCCCGTGCGGGACTGTCCTACGAGCAGTACTTC.